The clone carrying this T cell receptor (beta chain) was seen a single time. Its antigen is unidentified. This record comes from a study of CD8+CD57+ T cells in acquired aplastic anemia. Study background: The mean DNA yield obtained from sorted CD4+ and CD8+ cells came to roughly 3.4 ug.

Whole-study findings and limits: Twenty-nine was the count of CD8+ CDR3 sequences that patients shared with controls.

The CDR3 length is 12 residues. Germline-derived CDR1 and CDR2 are DFQATT and SNEGSKA (reference sequence). With 7 bases clipped from V and 4 bases from J, the junction kept 6 bases outside the gene matches. All patients picked for sequencing had shown, by flow cytometry, an expansion of CD8+CD57+ cells. No therapy was given to patients before blood sampling. Genomic DNA constituted the template upon which TCR beta VDJ and CDR3 profiling was performed. TCRdb itself ran the reads through MiXCR, one entry per CDR3 protein. Counted here are about 180,000 distinct CDR3 sequences, around 60% occurring once; the ten biggest clones make up about 42%.

This TCR came from a human donor with aplastic anemia. V gene TRBV20-1 combines with J gene TRBJ2-5; TRBD1 matches at 7 bases. Sequencing input: sorted CD4+, CD8+, or CD8+CD57+ T cells (not recorded which) from PBMCs. The CDR3 DNA is TGCAGTGTCGCACAGGGGACAGAGACCCAGTACTTC. Its protein is CSVAQGTETQYF.